This T cell receptor (beta chain) was sequenced for a study of control samples from healthy donors and cancer patients. Some clones are missing from TCRdb's copy, which holds only in-frame ones; the method was immunoSEQ multiplex PCR. This sample's table has about 210,000 clones. This clonotype was sampled from a woman between 25 and 40 years old in good health. The sample was blood.

The CDR3 DNA sequence: TGTGCCAGCCACCGTCCGGGAAACTATGGCTACACCTTC. Its protein product is CASHRPGNYGYTF. The V and J genes are TRBV12-3 or TRBV12-4 and TRBJ1-2; D is ambiguous. V was cut by 8 bases and J by 2 bases, with 12 bases left in between. The CDR3 is 13 amino acids.